This T cell receptor beta chain came from a study of spatial heterogeneity in lung cancer. Study-level background: As counted in raw reads, each unique TCR and UMI combination appeared more than ten times on average. Whole-study findings and limits: Blood carried ubiquitous expanded tumor TCRs more at resection than follow-up.

This clonotype has just a few counts. What it binds is not known. This sample's time point: sample taken at primary tumor resection. Whole RNA was taken from tumor, nontumor lung or frozen PBMC; it was then sequenced unsorted. The donor group consisted of around 77 patients who had untreated, early-stage non-small cell lung cancer. TCRdb re-called the 5' RACE reads through MiXCR, storing one row per CDR3 protein. In the table there are around 30,000 distinct CDR3 sequences, roughly 8.4% of which are singletons. This CDR3 region has 15 residues. In germline, CDR1 is ENHRY, CDR2 SYGVKD. V was shortened by 4 bases and J by 2 bases, with 13 bases between the two germline ends.

The chain recombines TRBV10-3 with TRBJ2-3; possible D gene TRBD2, 5 bases. The receptor was isolated from a female donor with early-stage non-small cell lung cancer. Sequenced here: PBMCs, sampled at surgery. The CDR3 protein is CAISALGLNTDTQYF. CDR3 coding DNA: TGTGCCATCAGTGCCTTAGGACTCAACACAGATACGCAGTATTTT.